This T cell receptor (beta chain) was sequenced for a study of blood T cell repertoires in COVID-19. Whole-study context: COVID-19 samples from acute and convalescent phases originated in the United States, Italy and Spain.

J gave up 3 bases and V 2 bases, and 7 bases lay outside the gene matches. Germline-derived CDR1 and CDR2 are SGHRS and YFSETQ. The CDR3 has 15 residues. Produced via immunoSEQ multiplex PCR; TCRdb's table is partial and in-frame only. The repertoire consists of just over 15,000 clones, with around 86% occurring once and the leading ten covering 50% to 60%. The origin of this receptor is a man between 60 and 75 years old with acute or convalescent COVID-19. Sequences were obtained from peripheral blood. J is TRBJ2-5 and V is TRBV5-1; 7 bases agree with TRBD1. The CDR3 DNA reads as TGCGCCAGCAGCTTAACTGGGACAGTTAAAGAGACCCAGTACTTC. Translation gives CASSLTGTVKETQYF.